A single sample is the source of the 8 T cell receptor beta chains below, sequenced in a study of cytomegalovirus exposure and HLA in healthy donors. It was with 60 Vbeta and 13 Jbeta primers that the PCR ran. Method: immunoSEQ multiplex PCR; TCRdb's copy keeps in-frame clones and lacks some. The sample lists over 120,000 clones; roughly 80% were seen once. Sequencing was carried out using PBMCs. The source of these receptors is a woman in her 30s in good health and CMV-seronegative.

The CDR3 spells CASSRYLATSGASTDTQYF. CDR3 bases: TGCGCCAGCAGCCGATACCTCGCGACTAGCGGAGCTAGCACAGATACGCAGTATTTT. This chain connects TRBV4-1 to TRBJ2-3; 9 bases are a match to TRBD2. Germline assignment: CDR1 MGHRA and CDR2 YSYEKL. The V and J ends lost 4 bases and 0 bases, in that order; junction bases with no gene match: 14. The CDR3 is made up of 19 amino acids.

The chain employs TRBV15 and TRBJ2-3; 8 bases line up with TRBD2. The CDR3 has 16 amino acids. V shed 5 bases and J 3 bases; nucleotides not matched to a gene: 10. Germline lookup yields CDR1 LNHNV and CDR2 YYDKDF (reference sequence). CDR3 sequence (DNA): TGTGCCACCAGCTGGGGAGCGGGAGAAGGGACAGATACGCAGTATTTT. Amino acids: CATSWGAGEGTDTQYF.

The V gene is TRBV16, the J gene TRBJ1-5, with a possible D match to TRBD1 (5 bases). CDR3 size: 13 residues. Germline CDR1 and CDR2: KGHSY and FQNENV. V lost 8 bases and J lost 7, with 15 bases in between. DNA for the CDR3: TGTGCCAGCTCTAGGGGTCTTGGCCAGCCCCAGCATTTT. Its translation: CASSRGLGQPQHF.

This chain joins TRBV9 and TRBJ2-1, with D possibly TRBD2 on 6 matching bases. Deletions cut 0 bases from V and 7 bases from J, with 14 bases between. CDR3 length: 15 amino acids. Germline values: CDR1 SGDLS, CDR2 YYNGEE. CDR3 coding DNA: TGTGCCAGCAGCGTAGACCCCGGGACTCTAAATGAGCAGTTCTTC. Translated, it gives CASSVDPGTLNEQFF.

In this sample, this clone turned up once. The chain employs TRBV2 and TRBJ2-5; 7 bases match TRBD1. CDR1 is SNHLY and CDR2 is FYNNEI in the germline V gene. The CDR3 runs to 15 residues. Germline trimming cut 2 bases from V and 5 bases from J; bases unmatched to any gene: 8. Here the CDR3 reads CASSEPRQGEETQYF. For the CDR3, the DNA is TGTGCCAGCAGTGAACCGAGACAGGGCGAGGAGACCCAGTACTTC.

The genes are TRBV10-3 and TRBJ2-2; 14 bases map to TRBD2. Germline loops: CDR1 ENHRY, CDR2 SYGVKD. The CDR3 contains 17 residues. V shed 6 bases, J shed 4 bases, and the junction held 7 bases outside the gene matches. The CDR3 spells CAIRGLAGAGFTGELFF. The CDR3 DNA reads as TGTGCCATCAGGGGACTAGCGGGAGCGGGATTCACCGGGGAGCTGTTTTTT.

Only one count was recorded for this clone. The CDR3 DNA follows: TGTGCCAGCAGCGCCGGGGGGGGCGTTGGCAATGAGCAGTTCTTC. Protein sequence: CASSAGGGVGNEQFF. The V gene is TRBV9, the J gene TRBJ2-1, with 8 bases fitting TRBD2. This CDR3 region has 15 residues. CDR1 SGDLS and CDR2 YYNGEE come from the germline V gene. Trimming cost V 3 bases and J 6 bases; bases outside gene matches: 8.

This clone came up a few times. This chain joins TRBV7-8 and TRBJ2-5; TRBD2 matches 7 bases. The CDR3 is 15 residues long. Germline V CDR1 and CDR2: SGHVS, FQNEAQ. V was clipped by 3 bases and J by 4 bases; unmatched bases: 8. The CDR3 bases are TGTGCCAGCAGCTTGGGCGGGAGAAGAGGAGAGACCCAGTACTTC. Protein sequence: CASSLGGRRGETQYF.